This passage covers 17 T cell receptor beta chains from one sample sequenced in a study of blood T cell repertoires in COVID-19. The method was immunoSEQ multiplex PCR; TCRdb's version includes in-frame clones alone and lacks a portion of them. Here the sample spans 70,000 to 80,000 clones, 91% being singletons. Material: peripheral blood. The origin of the receptors is a woman aged 55-75 years with active COVID-19.

This clone was seen just once. This chain uses TRBV18 with TRBJ2-1; a possible D gene is TRBD2 (6 bases). Between the trimmed V and J ends, which lost 3 bases and 0 bases, there was a span of 12 bases. Germline loops: CDR1 KGHSH, CDR2 LQKENI. The CDR3 is made up of 16 amino acids. For the CDR3, the DNA is TGTGCCAGCTCACCCCTCCGGCGGGACTCCTACAATGAGCAGTTCTTC. Amino acids: CASSPLRRDSYNEQFF.

Only one count was recorded for this clone. The V call is TRBV27, the J call TRBJ2-5; TRBD2 is a possible D gene (5 bases). This CDR3 region has 15 residues. V was shortened by 4 bases and J by 5 bases, with 17 bases between the two germline ends. CDR1 is MNHEY and CDR2 is SMNVEV in the germline V gene (reference sequence). The DNA for the CDR3 is TGTGCCAGCAGTTGGAGGACGACGGTGAGCGAGACCCAGTACTTC. This encodes CASSWRTTVSETQYF.

V is TRBV7-2 and J is TRBJ2-5, with TRBD2 as a possible D gene (5 bases). CDR1 and CDR2 from the germline V gene are SGHTA and FQGNSA. CDR3 size: 14 residues. Trimming removed 4 bases at V and 4 bases at J, with 13 bases between. The CDR3 loop reads CASSSSPSRETQYF. In DNA form, the CDR3 reads TGTGCCAGCAGCTCCTCTCCTAGCCGAGAGACCCAGTACTTC. The full variable domain, completed using reference TRBV7-2 and TRBJ2-5, is GAGVSQSPSNKVTEKGKDVELRCDPISGHTALYWYRQSLGQGLEFLIYFQGNSAPDKSGLPSDRFSAERTGGSVSTLTIQRTQQEDSAVYLCASSSSPSRETQYFGPGTRLLVL.

The chain joins TRBV3-1 (or the pseudogene TRBV3-2) to TRBJ2-5, with TRBD2 matching 11 bases. Germline V gene data show CDR1 as LGHDT and CDR2 as YNNKEL (reference sequence). The length of the CDR3 is 19 residues. The trim removed 0 bases at V and 2 bases at J, leaving 11 bases unmatched. The DNA of the CDR3 is TGTGCCAGCAGCCAAGATGAGACTAGCGGGGATGGGGGGCAAGAGACCCAGTACTTC. Its protein product is CASSQDETSGDGGQETQYF.

The V call is TRBV6-1, the J call TRBJ2-7; TRBD2 is a possible D gene (6 bases). This CDR3 spans 15 amino acids. Germline CDR1 is MNHNS and CDR2 is SASEGT. The V gene lost 1 base and the J gene lost 3 bases, with 13 bases spanning the gap. CDR3 in amino acids: CASSEGGVKSYEQYF. The CDR3, as DNA: TGTGCCAGCAGTGAAGGCGGGGTGAAAAGCTACGAGCAGTACTTC.

The gene calls are TRBV19 and TRBJ1-6; the match to TRBD1 covers 9 bases. V lost 0 bases to trimming and J lost 9 bases; unmatched junction nucleotides: 9. Germline V CDR1 and CDR2: LNHDA, SQIVND (reference sequence). This CDR3 has 17 residues. DNA of the CDR3: TGTGCCAGTAGTATAGATCAACAGGGGGCGAGGAGTTCACCCCTCCACTTT. Translating gives CASSIDQQGARSSPLHF. Based on the CDR3 plus reference TRBV19 and TRBJ1-6, the full variable domain is DGGITQSPKYLFRKEGQNVTLSCEQNLNHDAMYWYRQDPGQGLRLIYYSQIVNDFQKGDIAEGYSVSREKKESFPLTVTSAQKNPTAFYLCASSIDQQGARSSPLHFGNGTRLTVT.

The rearrangement uses TRBV9 and TRBJ2-5; D is unclear. Germline lookup yields CDR1 SGDLS and CDR2 YYNGEE. The CDR3 sequence is 14 residues long. V was pared by 3 bases and J by 1 base, with 10 bases between. CDR3 protein: CASSASHTQETQYF. CDR3 sequence (DNA): TGTGCCAGCAGCGCCTCTCACACCCAAGAGACCCAGTACTTC.

The sample holds a few counts of this clone. The chain uses TRBV6-5 and TRBJ1-5; D uncertain. The length of the CDR3 is 14 residues. Trimming pared 4 bases from V and 5 bases from J, leaving 12 bases between. Germline assignment: CDR1 MNHEY and CDR2 SVGAGI. CDR3 protein: CASSFSLGDQPQHF. The CDR3 DNA follows: TGTGCCAGCAGTTTCTCCCTAGGAGATCAGCCCCAGCATTTT.

The CDR3 spells CASSPFGTDYEQYF. The CDR3 region has the DNA TGTGCCAGCTCACCGTTTGGGACAGACTACGAGCAGTACTTC. This chain uses TRBV18 with TRBJ2-7; 7 bases agree with TRBD1. V was clipped by 3 bases and J by 3 bases; unmatched bases: 5. The germline V gene has CDR1 KGHSH and CDR2 LQKENI. The CDR3 loop spans 14 amino acids.

Written as DNA, the CDR3 is TGTGCCAGCAGTTTAGTGCCGGGGGGCTCCTACGAGCAGTACTTC. Amino acid sequence: CASSLVPGGSYEQYF. The genes are TRBV27 and TRBJ2-7; 7 bases fit TRBD2. The V gene's germline CDR1 is MNHEY and CDR2 SMNVEV (reference sequence). The CDR3 is made up of 15 amino acids. V gave up 2 bases and J gave up 0 bases; unmatched junction bases: 4.

This clone was seen a handful of times. This sequence joins TRBV30 and TRBJ2-1, with TRBD2 as a possible D gene (6 bases). Germline values: CDR1 GTSNPN, CDR2 SVGIG (reference sequence). The CDR3 consists of 16 residues. Deletions cut 5 bases from V and 4 bases from J, with 21 bases between. The CDR3 DNA reads as TGTGCCTGGCGCTTCTTTCCCGGGAGCGGGTACAATGAGCAGTTCTTC. Residues: CAWRFFPGSGYNEQFF.

This chain uses TRBV5-1 with TRBJ2-2; D may be TRBD2 (6 bases). CDR1 is SGHRS and CDR2 is YFSETQ in the germline V gene. V was pared by 9 bases and J by 8 bases, with 20 bases between. The CDR3 totals 14 residues. CDR3 protein: CATTGAPLGGELFF. The DNA for the CDR3 is TGCGCCACCACGGGAGCGCCCCTTGGAGGGGAGCTGTTTTTT.

This clone has just a few counts. The chain uses TRBV20-1 and TRBJ1-1; a possible D gene is TRBD1 (5 bases). The germline V gene has CDR1 DFQATT and CDR2 SNEGSKA (reference sequence). The CDR3 consists of 11 residues. Trimming stripped 3 bases from V and 8 bases from J, with 10 bases between. The chain's CDR3 is CSASPQEEAFF. As DNA, the CDR3 is TGCAGTGCTAGCCCACAGGAAGAAGCTTTCTTT.

The genes are TRBV29-1 and TRBJ1-1, with D perhaps matching TRBD1 (5 bases). Trimming pared 3 bases from V and 1 base from J, leaving 9 bases between. The CDR3 covers 13 residues. Germline CDR1 is SQVTM and CDR2 is ANQGSEA. CDR3 in DNA: TGCAGCGTTGACGCAGGGCGGAACACTGAAGCTTTCTTT. Translated: CSVDAGRNTEAFF.

This clone was observed once. J is TRBJ2-1 and V is TRBV7-9; D is possibly TRBD2 (5 bases). Trimming removed 2 bases at V and 6 bases at J, with 14 bases between. The germline V gene encodes CDR1 SEHNR and CDR2 FQNEAQ (reference sequence). The CDR3 is 15 residues long. This CDR3 reads CASSLRGRHFNEQFF. CDR3 coding DNA: TGTGCCAGCAGCTTACGCGGGCGACATTTCAATGAGCAGTTCTTC.

In this sample, this clone turned up once. The genes are TRBV27 and TRBJ1-3; D call uncertain. CDR3 length: 16 residues. Germline V lookup: CDR1 MNHEY, CDR2 SMNVEV (reference sequence). Between the trimmed V and J ends, which lost 2 bases and 4 bases, there was a span of 15 bases. The chain's CDR3 is CASSLDTHPRGNTIYF. The CDR3 coding sequence is TGTGCCAGCAGTTTAGATACCCACCCGAGGGGAAACACCATATATTTT.

This chain links TRBV18 with TRBJ1-3; no reliable D call. V lost 3 bases, J lost 0 bases, and 18 bases lay in between. This CDR3 is built from 18 residues. Per germline, CDR1 KGHSH and CDR2 LQKENI. CDR3 in amino acids: CASSPIRRPTSSGNTIYF. The CDR3 DNA follows: TGTGCCAGCTCACCGATCCGGAGACCAACATCCTCTGGAAACACCATATATTTT.